The 24 T cell receptor beta chains presented below share a single source sample, sequenced in a study of T cell responses to AZD1222 COVID-19 vaccine. Assay used: immunoSEQ multiplex PCR; TCRdb lists only in-frame clones, some missing. The sample yields about 140,000 clones, about 91% seen once. The source was peripheral blood, collected 28 days after the second AZD1222 dose. Receptors originate from an adult who received the AZD1222 COVID-19 vaccine.

The chain couples TRBV6-5 to TRBJ1-1; D is unclear. Germline V gene lookup returns CDR1 MNHEY and CDR2 SVGAGI. This CDR3 spans 15 amino acids. V was cut by 5 bases and J by 1 base, with 14 bases left in between. CDR3 sequence (DNA): TGTGCCAGCAGTAAAAGCGGGTACACGAACACTGAAGCTTTCTTT. As protein: CASSKSGYTNTEAFF.

The chain carries TRBV3-1 (or the pseudogene TRBV3-2) and TRBJ2-1, with D unclear. V lost 3 bases, J lost 0 bases, and 9 bases lay in between. The CDR3 is made up of 15 amino acids. Germline CDR1 is LGHDT and CDR2 is YNNKEL (reference sequence). The CDR3 coding sequence is TGTGCCAGCAGCCAGAGGAACAGCTCCTACAATGAGCAGTTCTTC. Protein product: CASSQRNSSYNEQFF.

The rearrangement uses TRBV10-3 and TRBJ2-7, with TRBD2 as a possible D gene (6 bases). Germline lookup yields CDR1 ENHRY and CDR2 SYGVKD. This CDR3 comprises 13 residues. Trimming took off 8 bases at V and 9 bases at J, with 20 bases between the two ends. Written as DNA, the CDR3 is TGTGCCATCGAGGTAAGCCCGGCCGGGGGGCAGTACTTC. It is translated as CAIEVSPAGGQYF.

J is TRBJ2-1 and V is TRBV3-1 (or the pseudogene TRBV3-2); 7 bases match TRBD2. This CDR3 region has 12 residues. Per germline, CDR1 LGHDT and CDR2 YNNKEL (reference sequence). J lost 10 bases, V lost 6 bases, and 6 bases had no gene match. Here the CDR3 DNA reads TGTGCCAGCAGACGACTAGCAGGCGAGCAGTTCTTC. This sequence encodes CASRRLAGEQFF.

This chain uses TRBV7-2 with TRBJ2-1; no clear D gene. The germline V and J ends were trimmed by 1 base and 9 bases, with 10 bases remaining between them. The germline gives CDR1 SGHTA, CDR2 FQGNSA. The CDR3 consists of 13 residues. CDR3 DNA: TGTGCCAGCAGCTTAGACGTGGCGCCTGAGCAGTTCTTC. It yields the protein CASSLDVAPEQFF.

The rearrangement links TRBV29-1 to TRBJ1-1, with 9 bases fitting TRBD1. The CDR3 sequence is 14 residues long. V gave up 5 bases and J gave up 5 bases; unmatched junction bases: 9. CDR1 is SQVTM, CDR2 ANQGSEA, per germline. The CDR3 DNA reads as TGCAGCGTTTGGGACAGGGAGTGGGGTACTGAAGCTTTCTTT. Protein sequence: CSVWDREWGTEAFF.

The gene calls are TRBV12-2 and TRBJ1-2; the D segment call TRBD1 is taken from the table without a DNA check. TRBV12-2 is a listed pseudogene. The CDR3 is 19 amino acids. The CDR3 is CASRLPILTPPGQRNGYTF. CDR3 nucleotide sequence: TGTGCAAGTCGCTTACCTATCTTAACTCCTCCGGGACAGAGAAATGGCTACACCTTC.

This chain uses TRBV2 with TRBJ2-3; D is perhaps TRBD1 (5 bases). This CDR3 region has 15 residues. V lost 3 bases, J lost 1 base, and 11 bases lay in between. Per germline, CDR1 SNHLY and CDR2 FYNNEI. CDR3 residues: CASSDRQGGTDTQYF. In nucleotides, the CDR3 is TGTGCCAGCAGTGATAGGCAGGGTGGCACAGATACGCAGTATTTT.

The chain is built from TRBV2 and TRBJ1-1; TRBD1 aligns across 9 bases. V shed 7 bases and J 7 bases; nucleotides not matched to a gene: 10. Germline CDR1 and CDR2: SNHLY and FYNNEI. The CDR3 is 14 residues long. This CDR3 is CASNRGQGMSEAFF. CDR3 DNA sequence: TGTGCCAGCAATAGAGGACAGGGGATGAGTGAAGCTTTCTTT.

The rearrangement joins TRBV10-3 to TRBJ1-2, with D perhaps TRBD1 (5 bases). V shed 5 bases and J shed 6 bases, with 19 bases lying between them. Germline CDR1 reads ENHRY; CDR2 reads SYGVKD. CDR3 length equals 15 residues. The CDR3 DNA is TGTGCCATCAGTACAGGAAGGAGGGGCGAGAATGGCTACACCTTC. Amino acid sequence: CAISTGRRGENGYTF.

This clone was seen only once. V gene TRBV25-1 combines with J gene TRBJ1-4; no clear D. The V gene's germline CDR1 is MGHDK and CDR2 SYGVNS. V was trimmed by 6 bases and J by 3 bases, leaving 14 bases between them. The CDR3 covers 15 residues. CDR3: CASSYAGISNEKLFF. The CDR3 region has the DNA TGTGCCAGCAGCTACGCCGGGATCTCTAATGAAAAACTGTTTTTT.

The chain uses TRBV10-1 and TRBJ1-3; D is possibly TRBD1 (6 bases). Between the trimmed V and J ends, which lost 10 bases and 0 bases, there was a span of 22 bases. Germline CDR1 reads WNHNN; CDR2 reads SYGVQD (reference sequence). CDR3 length: 17 residues. CDR3 in DNA: TGCGCCACAGGGGAGATGGGCCCGGGGGACTCTGGAAACACCATATATTTT. Translating it yields CATGEMGPGDSGNTIYF.

This chain links TRBV2 with TRBJ2-7, with D possibly called TRBD1 or TRBD2 (5 bases each). V dropped 5 bases and J dropped 4 bases, with 15 bases sitting between them. Germline CDR1 and CDR2: SNHLY and FYNNEI. This CDR3 has 14 amino acids. The CDR3 reads CASSWDLLTYEQYF. CDR3 nucleotides: TGTGCCAGCAGTTGGGACCTACTCACTTACGAGCAGTACTTC.

J is TRBJ1-5 and V is TRBV10-3, with D unclear. CDR1 is ENHRY and CDR2 is SYGVKD in the germline V gene. V dropped 3 bases and J dropped 4 bases, with 10 bases sitting between them. This CDR3 contains 14 residues. The CDR3, as DNA: TGTGCCATCAGTGAAGGTGGCGGGAATCAGCCCCAGCATTTT. Its translation is CAISEGGGNQPQHF.

The chain joins TRBV4-2 to TRBJ2-1, with D possibly called TRBD1 or TRBD2 (5 bases each). This CDR3 has 14 amino acids. The germline gives CDR1 LGHNA, CDR2 YNFKEQ. Trimming pared 0 bases from V and 15 bases from J, leaving 18 bases between. CDR3 in amino acids: CASSQDSSQGVLFF. The CDR3 DNA sequence: TGTGCCAGCAGCCAAGATTCGTCCCAGGGAGTTCTGTTCTTC.

The chain joins TRBV19 to TRBJ2-2; TRBD1 matches 7 bases. Per the germline V gene, CDR1 is LNHDA and CDR2 is SQIVND (reference sequence). The CDR3 runs 16 residues. Trimming cost V 4 bases and J 3 bases; bases outside gene matches: 8. CDR3 sequence: CASSTYPGTDTGELFF. CDR3 nucleotide sequence: TGTGCCAGTAGTACTTACCCCGGGACAGACACCGGGGAGCTGTTTTTT.

The chain recombines TRBV9 with TRBJ1-5; D is undetermined. This CDR3 has 15 residues. The germline V gene encodes CDR1 SGDLS and CDR2 YYNGEE. The V end was cut by 0 bases, the J end by 2 bases, with 9 bases between. CDR3 DNA: TGTGCCAGCAGCGTAGATGCAAATCGCAATCAGCCCCAGCATTTT. Translating it yields CASSVDANRNQPQHF.

This sequence joins TRBV5-6 and TRBJ1-1, with D unclear. The CDR3 contains 14 residues. CDR1 and CDR2 (germline): SGHDT, YYEEEE. Trimming cost V 2 bases and J 1 base, with 9 bases left between them. CDR3 in DNA: TGTGCCAGCAGCTTTTTTTTAGGGAACACTGAAGCTTTCTTT. It yields the protein CASSFFLGNTEAFF.

V is TRBV4-2 and J is TRBJ1-4; TRBD1 matches at 7 bases. Germline V gene lookup returns CDR1 LGHNA and CDR2 YNFKEQ. The CDR3 length is 14 residues. J gave up 8 bases and V 4 bases, and 7 bases lay outside the gene matches. CDR3 region: CASSPRGGGEKLFF. The CDR3 DNA is TGTGCCAGCAGCCCGAGGGGAGGGGGCGAAAAACTGTTTTTT.

V and J are TRBV10-3 and TRBJ2-1; D might be TRBD2 (6 bases). Germline CDR1 is ENHRY and CDR2 is SYGVKD. V lost 11 bases and J lost 5, with 16 bases in between. The CDR3 runs 13 residues. The CDR3 DNA follows: TGTGCCCCCAAATCTAGCGCCAACAATGAGCAGTTCTTC. Protein: CAPKSSANNEQFF.

This chain uses TRBV7-2 with TRBJ2-3, with D uncertain. The CDR3 loop spans 12 amino acids. Per germline, CDR1 SGHTA and CDR2 FQGNSA. Between the trimmed V and J ends, which lost 5 bases and 7 bases, there was a span of 10 bases. The chain's CDR3 is CASSPQTNTQYF. CDR3 nucleotides: TGTGCCAGCAGCCCCCAGACGAATACGCAGTATTTT.

J is TRBJ2-6 and V is TRBV27, with D perhaps assigned TRBD1 or TRBD2 (6 bases each). Trimming removed 5 bases at V and 2 bases at J, with 10 bases between. Germline CDR1 reads MNHEY; CDR2 reads SMNVEV (reference sequence). The CDR3 has 15 residues. CDR3 sequence (DNA): TGTGCCAGCAGTCAAAGGGGGGCTGGGGCCAACGTCCTGACTTTC. Encoded protein: CASSQRGAGANVLTF.

The CDR3 DNA reads as TGTGCCAGCAGTGAAGCGACAGGGGGACACTACGAGCAGTACTTC. Translated, it gives CASSEATGGHYEQYF. The rearrangement uses TRBV6-1 and TRBJ2-7, with 9 positions matching TRBD1. The CDR3 runs to 15 residues. From germline, CDR1 is MNHNS and CDR2 SASEGT. Trimming took 0 bases from V and 3 from J; bases not matched to a gene: 3.

The rearrangement links TRBV27 to TRBJ1-4, with D unclear. In germline, CDR1 is MNHEY, CDR2 SMNVEV (reference sequence). V was clipped by 5 bases and J by 7 bases, with 14 bases between them. CDR3 length: 14 amino acids. The CDR3 region is CASSPPSPREKLFF. CDR3 nucleotide sequence: TGTGCCAGCAGTCCCCCATCTCCCCGTGAAAAACTGTTTTTT.